This TCR beta chain originates from a study of blood T cell repertoires in COVID-19. This clone was found a few times. The CDR3 is made up of 13 amino acids. Between the trimmed V and J ends, which lost 1 base and 9 bases, there was a span of 12 bases. Per germline, CDR1 SEHNR and CDR2 FQNEAQ (reference sequence). Authors' data handling: Reference gene primer amplification yielded estimated nucleated cell counts. Produced via immunoSEQ multiplex PCR; TCRdb's table is partial and in-frame only. The V and J calls and the clone size are those of that table, but D and trimming were determined from the DNA. The sample lists tens of thousands of clones, approximately 92% occurring once.

This receptor was taken from a human donor with active COVID-19. The donor label of this sample is uncertain. The chain is built from TRBV7-9 and TRBJ1-1; D is uncertain. The sequenced sample consisted of peripheral blood. The CDR3 reads CASSLVAVEKAFF. The CDR3 DNA follows: TGTGCCAGCAGCTTAGTGGCGGTGGAGAAAGCTTTCTTT.